This T cell receptor beta chain was captured by sequencing in a study of OX40 agonist ivuxolimab in advanced cancers. At the level of the study: Ivuxolimab doses were 0.01, 0.1, 0.3, 1.5, 3 or 10 mg/kg every 2 weeks.

Blood got drawn at baseline, again on cycle 4 day 1, and then on cycle 7 day 1. Sequenced by immunoSEQ multiplex PCR; TCRdb stores in-frame clones only, minus some. The sample includes tens of thousands of clones, more than 85% of them seen just once. Germline V gene data show CDR1 as MGHRA and CDR2 as YSYEKL. The CDR3 extends over 16 amino acids. Trimming cost V 0 bases and J 6 bases; bases outside gene matches: 4. The TCR comes from an adult with an advanced solid tumor such as melanoma, head and neck, liver or kidney cancer. Sequenced material: CD4+ or CD8+ T cells sorted from blood, taken in a trial of the OX40 agonist ivuxolimab. The chain uses TRBV4-1 and TRBJ2-1; 11 bases are a match to TRBD1. In DNA form, the CDR3 reads TGCGCCAGCAGCCAAGAGGGACAGGGGGGAGGCAATGAGCAGTTCTTC. Amino acid sequence: CASSQEGQGGGNEQFF.